This paragraph reports one T cell receptor (beta chain). This entry belongs to a study of blood T cell repertoires in COVID-19. Study background: COVID-19 samples from acute and convalescent phases originated in the United States, Italy and Spain. T cells, B-cell-depleted T cells, or PBMCs supplied cDNA or gDNA.

The CDR3 runs 15 residues. Trimming cost V 3 bases and J 2 bases, with 13 bases left between them. Germline V gives CDR1 SGDLS, CDR2 YYNGEE. Authors' data handling: Quantification of nucleated cells was approximated via reference gene primer amplification. Clones were read by immunoSEQ multiplex PCR, and TCRdb kept only the in-frame ones, dropping some. For V, J and clone size, that table is used; D and trimming come from the DNA. The data contain 300,000 to 400,000 clones, 65% to 90% of them singletons. The sequenced material came from peripheral blood. This receptor was taken from a human donor in a cohort sampled during active COVID-19. The chain combines TRBV9 with TRBJ2-3, with D perhaps matching TRBD2 (5 bases). CDR3 bases: TGTGCCAGCAGCGCCCGAGAGCGGTTCACAGATACGCAGTATTTT. Translating it yields CASSARERFTDTQYF.